This record covers a single T cell receptor (beta chain). Antigen specificity is unknown. The data stem from a study of early T cells in non-severe SARS-CoV-2 infection. The CDR3 spans 14 residues. In germline, CDR1 is LNHDA, CDR2 SQIVND (reference sequence). V dropped 3 bases and J dropped 7 bases, with 15 bases sitting between them. Individual cDNA molecules received unique molecular identifiers during library preparation. TCRdb recomputed calls from the 5' RACE reads with MiXCR, one row per CDR3 protein. Here the sample spans more than 60,000 distinct CDR3 sequences, less than 15% being singletons. The study, taken as a whole, reports: VDJdb matches were skewed toward anti-spike CD8 T cell responses.

The chain couples TRBV19 to TRBJ1-1, with D unresolved. Specimen: whole blood. This receptor was obtained from an adult who was a healthcare worker with PCR-confirmed SARS-CoV-2 infection or an uninfected control (not recorded which). The CDR3 is CASSILTERNEAFF. DNA for the CDR3: TGTGCCAGTAGTATCCTTACGGAGAGGAATGAAGCTTTCTTT.